Detailed here is one TCR beta chain. This CDR3 comprises 15 residues. V lost 3 bases to trimming and J lost 5 bases; unmatched junction nucleotides: 4. From germline, CDR1 is MGHRA and CDR2 YSYEKL. RNA totalling about 0.45 to 1 ug underwent reverse transcription with random hexamers. TCRdb re-called the immunoSEQ multiplex PCR reads through MiXCR, storing one row per CDR3 protein. The sample has more than 75,000 distinct CDR3 sequences; around 94% are singletons. These data belong to a study of CD8 T cells in Susac syndrome. The rearrangement uses TRBV4-1 and TRBJ2-2, with TRBD1 matching 9 bases. The origin of this receptor is a human donor in good health. Material for sequencing was CD8+ T cells from PBMCs. CDR3 residues: CASSQRTGETGELFF. In nucleotides, the CDR3 is TGCGCCAGCAGCCAGAGGACAGGGGAAACCGGGGAGCTGTTTTTT.